These 14 T cell receptor beta chains were sequenced from one sample in a study of CD8 T cells in ankylosing spondylitis. The study's findings and limits: Typical of ankylosing spondylitis blood, it appeared, was a TCR beta motif of under 10 highly homologous variants.

TCRdb re-analysed the 5' RACE reads in MiXCR, keeping a single row per CDR3 protein. The profile shows about 540,000 distinct CDR3 sequences, about 12% of them singletons. Antigens for these TCRs are unknown. Sequenced sample: blood, either unsorted or a sorted T cell fraction (not recorded which). The receptors stem from a male donor with ankylosing spondylitis.

This clonotype was detected ten times or more. The chain is built from TRBV24-1 and TRBJ2-3; weak D call: TRBD2 (6 bases). Trimming pared 1 base from V and 4 bases from J, leaving 8 bases between. This CDR3 spans 14 amino acids. The germline gives CDR1 KGHDR, CDR2 SFDVKD. Here the CDR3 reads CATSDFSGADTQYF. CDR3 bases: TGTGCCACCAGTGATTTCTCGGGAGCAGATACGCAGTATTTT.

This clonotype was found many times. The chain has TRBV28 and TRBJ1-5; 10 nucleotides line up with TRBD1. The CDR3 sequence is 16 residues long. V shed 4 bases, J shed 1 base, and the junction held 4 bases outside the gene matches. Germline CDR1 is MDHEN and CDR2 is SYDVKM. The CDR3 DNA reads as TGTGCCAGCAGTTCAAGGGACAGGGGAAGCAATCAGCCCCAGCATTTT. This gives the protein CASSSRDRGSNQPQHF.

As to this clonotype: A read error may produce the germline difference seen at one junction end. The chain links TRBV5-5 to TRBJ2-6; no clear D gene. CDR3 length equals 15 residues. Germline V gives CDR1 SGHKS, CDR2 YYEKEE (reference sequence). For the CDR3, the DNA is TGTGCCAGCACCTTGTGGGGCTCTGGGGCCAACGTCCTGACTTTC. Translating it yields CASTLWGSGANVLTF.

This clonotype was seen repeatedly, ten times or more. The DNA of the CDR3 is TGCGCCAGCAGCCGCATTGCGACGTTTGGAGAGACCCAGTACTTC. This codes for CASSRIATFGETQYF. The chain carries TRBV5-1 and TRBJ2-5; D uncertain. The CDR3 runs to 15 residues. The germline V and J ends were trimmed by 4 bases and 4 bases, with 17 bases remaining between them. Germline V CDR1 and CDR2: SGHRS, YFSETQ.

This clonotype was seen a few times. J is TRBJ2-3 and V is TRBV7-9, with 10 bases lining up with TRBD1. CDR3 length: 17 amino acids. V trimming: 5 bases; J trimming: 3 bases; junction bases outside the gene matches: 11. The germline CDR1 and CDR2 sequences are SEHNR and FQNEAQ (reference sequence). This CDR3 is CASSPGQGVKVTDTQYF. The CDR3 DNA sequence: TGTGCCAGCAGCCCCGGACAGGGGGTAAAGGTTACAGATACGCAGTATTTT.

The chain links TRBV2 to TRBJ2-1; D is tentatively TRBD1 or TRBD2 (5 bases each). Germline values: CDR1 SNHLY, CDR2 FYNNEI. V was cut by 6 bases and J by 7 bases, with 19 bases left in between. The CDR3 totals 15 residues. The CDR3 DNA follows: TGTGCCAGCAGCACCGGGACCCGATTTAGGAATGAGCAGTTCTTC. Its translation is CASSTGTRFRNEQFF.

The chain combines TRBV7-9 with TRBJ2-1, with D perhaps matching TRBD2 (6 bases). The germline V gene has CDR1 SEHNR and CDR2 FQNEAQ (reference sequence). V gave up 1 base and J gave up 4 bases, with 17 bases separating them. The CDR3 extends over 17 amino acids. DNA for the CDR3: TGTGCCAGCAGCTTAGACCGTACCAGCGGGCGTTACAATGAGCAGTTCTTC. It translates to CASSLDRTSGRYNEQFF.

This clonotype was counted between two and nine times. DNA for the CDR3: TGCAGTGCTGCTACAGGGATTGGAAACGAGCAGTACGTC. This encodes CSAATGIGNEQYV. V and J are TRBV20-1 and TRBJ2-7; the D gene is possibly TRBD1 (6 bases). Germline CDR1 reads DFQATT; CDR2 reads SNEGSKA (reference sequence). The CDR3 is 13 residues long. V lost 5 bases, J lost 5 bases, and 16 bases lay in between.

This clonotype occurred a few times. The V gene is TRBV24-1, the J gene TRBJ1-2, with D possibly being TRBD1 (5 bases). In germline, CDR1 is KGHDR, CDR2 SFDVKD. The CDR3 contains 14 residues. The ends were cut back, 7 bases at V and 2 bases at J, with 13 bases in the middle. CDR3 sequence (DNA): TGTGCCACCAGGCCAGCGGGGACCAACTATGGCTACACCTTC. Its translation: CATRPAGTNYGYTF.

This clonotype has ten or more counts. An end of the junction differs from the germline gene, which may be a read error. V gene TRBV7-2 combines with J gene TRBJ2-1; D tentatively fits TRBD1 or TRBD2 (5 bases each). This CDR3 spans 15 amino acids. From germline, CDR1 is SGHTA and CDR2 FQGNSA. CDR3 region: CASRKGPSSNNEQFF. For the CDR3, the DNA is TGTGCCAGCAGAAAGGGGCCTAGCTCCAACAATGAGCAGTTCTTC.

The V gene is TRBV6-2 or TRBV6-3, the J gene TRBJ2-1; D unclear. Deletions cut 5 bases from V and 7 bases from J, with 24 bases between. The CDR3 consists of 17 residues. Germline lookup yields CDR1 MNHEY and CDR2 SVGEGT. CDR3 nucleotide sequence: TGTGCCAGCAGTCTCTCTATGGGCTGGAGCACCCCAAATGAGCAGTTCTTC. The encoded protein is CASSLSMGWSTPNEQFF.

This clonotype was found a few times. The chain joins TRBV4-2 to TRBJ2-7; 7 bases match TRBD2. The J segment lost 1 base and the V segment lost 4 bases, leaving 25 bases of the junction unmatched. The CDR3 has 21 amino acids. Germline CDR1 is LGHNA and CDR2 is YNFKEQ. The CDR3 spells CASSRPSSGGRRLRSSYEQYF. The CDR3 nucleotides read TGTGCCAGCAGCCGCCCGTCTTCGGGAGGACGACGATTACGATCTTCCTACGAGCAGTACTTC.

This chain connects TRBV6-2 or TRBV6-3 to TRBJ1-1, with D tentatively TRBD1 (5 bases). The CDR3 contains 14 residues. Germline loops: CDR1 MNHEY, CDR2 SVGEGT. Trimming pared 5 bases from V and 5 bases from J, leaving 15 bases between. The CDR3 reads CASSRPPWGTEAFF. The CDR3 DNA is TGTGCCAGCAGTAGACCGCCTTGGGGGACTGAAGCTTTCTTT.

This clonotype was observed a few times. The chain uses TRBV11-2 and TRBJ1-4; TRBD1 aligns across 9 bases. Losses at the gene ends were 5 bases for V and 5 bases for J; bases not matched to a gene: 6. The V gene's germline CDR1 is SGHAT and CDR2 FQNNGV. The CDR3 is made up of 15 amino acids. CDR3 region: CASSPYRGPNEKLFF. The CDR3 DNA sequence: TGTGCCAGCAGCCCCTACAGGGGGCCAAATGAAAAACTGTTTTTT. The complete variable domain, with remaining parts taken from reference TRBV11-2 and TRBJ1-4, reads EAGVAQSPRYKIIEKRQSVAFWCNPISGHATLYWYQQILGQGPKLLIQFQNNGVVDDSQLPKDRFSAERLKGVDSTLKIQPAKLEDSAVYLCASSPYRGPNEKLFFGSGTQLSVL.